One and the same sample provided the 8 T cell receptor beta chains below, sequenced in a study of T cells in Graves' hyperthyroidism and ophthalmopathy. Template material for amplifying TCR beta CDR3 regions consisted of RNA transcripts. The HTBI set primed first-round TCR CDR3 RT-PCR. MiXCR, applied by TCRdb to the multiplex PCR reads, yields one record per CDR3 protein. The sample comprises 750,000 to 950,000 distinct CDR3 sequences, about 38% of which are singletons, and 7.5% to 9.5% rests with the top ten. Sequenced input: blood. Every receptor here comes from a man aged 18 to 30 with Graves' hyperthyroidism.

The rearrangement joins TRBV29-1 to TRBJ2-5, with D maybe TRBD2 (5 bases). This CDR3 region has 13 residues. V dropped 4 bases and J dropped 5 bases, with 14 bases sitting between them. Germline V lookup: CDR1 SQVTM, CDR2 ANQGSEA. The CDR3 protein is CSVGGLALETQYF. The CDR3 nucleotides read TGCAGCGTTGGAGGGTTAGCGTTGGAGACCCAGTACTTC.

To note about this clonotype: This may be a read error: a much more frequent sequence differs by one nucleotide. This chain links TRBV7-2 with TRBJ1-1; 9 positions match TRBD1. There are 15 residues in the CDR3. After removal of 5 bases from V and 5 bases from J, the junction contained 9 bases not matched to a gene. Germline V CDR1 and CDR2: SGHTA, FQGNSA. Here the CDR3 reads CASSSGTGMGTEAFF. Written as DNA, the CDR3 is TGTGCCAGCAGCAGTGGGACAGGGATGGGAACTGAAGCTTTCTTT.

This clonotype has more than one count but fewer than ten. The junction departs from the called germline gene at one end, perhaps through a read error. J is TRBJ2-7 and V is TRBV4-1; 7 bases map to TRBD2. The CDR3 has 15 amino acids. In germline, CDR1 is MGHRA, CDR2 YSYEKL. CDR3 coding DNA: TGTGCCAGCAGTCCCGGGATAGCGGGTACCTACGAGCAGTACTTC. This translates into CASSPGIAGTYEQYF.

This rearrangement joins TRBV12-3 or TRBV12-4 to TRBJ1-1; TRBD1 aligns across 9 bases. V was pared by 4 bases and J by 4 bases, with 7 bases of the junction left unmatched. This CDR3 is 15 amino acids long. The CDR3 loop reads CASSSRDRDVTEAFF. Written as DNA, the CDR3 is TGTGCCAGCAGTTCCCGGGACAGGGACGTCACTGAAGCTTTCTTT.

This clonotype was detected many times. The chain recombines TRBV19 with TRBJ2-7; D possibly corresponds to TRBD1 (6 bases). CDR1 and CDR2 (germline): LNHDA, SQIVND (reference sequence). The germline V and J ends were trimmed by 6 bases and 2 bases, with 11 bases remaining between them. The CDR3 length is 13 residues. The CDR3 DNA is TGTGCCAGTAGCACAGGGACCCCCTACGAGCAGTACTTC. As protein: CASSTGTPYEQYF.

The chain recombines TRBV4-3 with TRBJ2-7; TRBD1 matches at 8 bases. V shed 4 bases, J shed 7 bases, and the junction held 12 bases outside the gene matches. In germline, CDR1 is LGHNA, CDR2 YSLEER. CDR3 length: 15 residues. In DNA, the CDR3 is TGCGCCAGCAGCCCCTCGGACAGGGCCGCAGATGAGCAGTACTTC. Encoded protein: CASSPSDRAADEQYF.

This sequence joins TRBV7-9 and TRBJ2-2; D is unresolved. There are 17 residues in the CDR3. CDR1 SEHNR and CDR2 FQNEAQ come from the germline V gene (reference sequence). The V gene lost 4 bases and the J gene lost 2 bases, with 17 bases spanning the gap. The CDR3 loop reads CASSSSEATLNTGELFF. CDR3 coding DNA: TGTGCCAGCAGCTCGTCCGAGGCGACGCTAAACACCGGGGAGCTGTTTTTT.

At least ten counts were recorded for this clonotype. This rearrangement joins TRBV15 to TRBJ1-6; D is ambiguous. This CDR3 contains 15 residues. V shed 0 bases and J shed 10 bases, with 13 bases lying between them. The V gene's germline CDR1 is LNHNV and CDR2 YYDKDF (reference sequence). The CDR3 coding sequence is TGTGCCACCAGCAGAGATCCGGGGAAGGGCTCACCCCTCCACTTT. Its protein product is CATSRDPGKGSPLHF.